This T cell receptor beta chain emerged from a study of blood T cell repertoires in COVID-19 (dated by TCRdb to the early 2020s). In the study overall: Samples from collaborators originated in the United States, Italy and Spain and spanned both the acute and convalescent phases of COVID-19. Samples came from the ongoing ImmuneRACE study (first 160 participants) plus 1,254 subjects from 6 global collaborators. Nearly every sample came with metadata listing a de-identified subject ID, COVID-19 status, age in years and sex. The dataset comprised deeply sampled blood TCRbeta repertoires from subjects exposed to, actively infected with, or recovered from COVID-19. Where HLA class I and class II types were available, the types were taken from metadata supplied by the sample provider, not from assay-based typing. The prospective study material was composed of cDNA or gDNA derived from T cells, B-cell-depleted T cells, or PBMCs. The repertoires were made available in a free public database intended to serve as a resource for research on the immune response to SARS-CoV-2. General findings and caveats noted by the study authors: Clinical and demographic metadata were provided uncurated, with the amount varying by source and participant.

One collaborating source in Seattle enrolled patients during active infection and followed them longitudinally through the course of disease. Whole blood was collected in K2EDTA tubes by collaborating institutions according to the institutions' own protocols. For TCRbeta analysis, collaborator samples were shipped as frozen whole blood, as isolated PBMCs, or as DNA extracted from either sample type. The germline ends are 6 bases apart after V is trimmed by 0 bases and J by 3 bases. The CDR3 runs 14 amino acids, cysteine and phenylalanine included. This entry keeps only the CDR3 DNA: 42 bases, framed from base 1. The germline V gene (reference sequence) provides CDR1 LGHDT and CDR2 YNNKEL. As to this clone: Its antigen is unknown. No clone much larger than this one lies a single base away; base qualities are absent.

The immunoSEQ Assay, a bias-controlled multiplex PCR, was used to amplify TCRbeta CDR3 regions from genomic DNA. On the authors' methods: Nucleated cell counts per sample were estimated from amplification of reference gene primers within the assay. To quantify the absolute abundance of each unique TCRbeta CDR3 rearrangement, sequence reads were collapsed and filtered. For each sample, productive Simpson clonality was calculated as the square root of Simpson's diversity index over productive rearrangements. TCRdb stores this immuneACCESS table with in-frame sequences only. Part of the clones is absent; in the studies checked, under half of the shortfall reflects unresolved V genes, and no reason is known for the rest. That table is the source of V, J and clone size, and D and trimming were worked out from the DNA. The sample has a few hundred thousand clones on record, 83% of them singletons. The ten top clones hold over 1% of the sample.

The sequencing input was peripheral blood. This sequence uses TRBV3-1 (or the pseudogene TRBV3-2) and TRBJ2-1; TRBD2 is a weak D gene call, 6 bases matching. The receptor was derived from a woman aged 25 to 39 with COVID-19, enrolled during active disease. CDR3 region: CASSQDGGYNEQFF. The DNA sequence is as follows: TGTGCCAGCAGCCAAGACGGGGGCTACAATGAGCAGTTCTTC.